Listed below are T cell receptor beta chains from one sample, sequenced in a study of blood T cell repertoires in COVID-19. Produced via immunoSEQ multiplex PCR; TCRdb's table is partial and in-frame only. The sample contains around 250,000 clones, around nine tenths of which appear only once. The sample comprised PBMCs or T cells enriched from blood (not recorded which). The receptors derive from a woman between 50 and 59 years old who had recovered from COVID-19. The conserved cysteine and the conserved F or W are not part of the CDR3 here. The order of the fields is CDR3 protein, J gene, V gene.

CDR3: ASSMTGTGGGTEAF
J: TRBJ1-1
V: TRBV19

CDR3: ASSRTTGADGYT
J: TRBJ1-2
V: TRBV6-2/TRBV6-3

CDR3: ATSRVGTGDSYEKLF
J: TRBJ1-4
V: TRBV15

CDR3: ASTRSSRSLGQGVRETQY
J: TRBJ2-5
V: TRBV19

CDR3: ASRGNRGRLNIQY
J: TRBJ2-4
V: TRBV21-1

CDR3: ATGGAGETQY
J: TRBJ2-5
V: TRBV27

CDR3: ASSLVVSSYEQY
J: TRBJ2-7
V: TRBV7-2

CDR3: ASSMRRGQGVSGANVLT
J: TRBJ2-6
V: TRBV19

CDR3: ASSLRSGKEQF
J: TRBJ2-1
V: TRBV11-2

CDR3: AWSEGQANLNNSPLH
J: TRBJ1-6
V: TRBV30

CDR3: ASSLQRTVNTEAF
J: TRBJ1-1
V: TRBV5-6

CDR3: ASSSQVVTDTQY
J: TRBJ2-3
V: TRBV14

CDR3: SVSLDYEQY
J: TRBJ2-7
V: TRBV20-1

CDR3: SVENYYEQY
J: TRBJ2-7
V: TRBV29-1

CDR3: ASSFSGGDYGYT
J: TRBJ1-2
V: TRBV27

CDR3: ASRRLRDRAVRTF
J: TRBJ1-1
V: TRBV19

CDR3: ATSDAQLAGVRNEQF
J: TRBJ2-1
V: TRBV24-1

CDR3: ASRASGPTQY
J: TRBJ2-3
V: TRBV19

CDR3: ASSLGTGGINGYT
J: TRBJ1-2
V: TRBV11-1

CDR3: ASSQGTVRETQY
J: TRBJ2-5
V: TRBV18

CDR3: ASSLFGYEQY
J: TRBJ2-7
V: TRBV28

CDR3: ASSVGIGVNTEAF
J: TRBJ1-1
V: TRBV9

CDR3: ASSQEGRGDSGANVLT
J: TRBJ2-6
V: TRBV4-1

CDR3: SALLEYEQY
J: TRBJ2-7
V: TRBV20-1

CDR3: ASSQLPADTQY
J: TRBJ2-3
V: TRBV3-1/TRBV3-2

CDR3: ASSVNPGQGGEQY
J: TRBJ2-7
V: TRBV9

CDR3: ASSRADIMNTEAF
J: TRBJ1-1
V: TRBV25-1

CDR3: ASSPPGWAGELF
J: TRBJ2-2
V: TRBV6-5

CDR3: ASSQVAGGEQF
J: TRBJ2-1
V: TRBV4-1

CDR3: ASSRNTGELF
J: TRBJ2-2
V: TRBV27

CDR3: ASSHLNGGYEQF
J: TRBJ2-1
V: TRBV6-2/TRBV6-3

CDR3: ASSEASPYNEQF
J: TRBJ2-1
V: TRBV2

CDR3: ASSQEELASGRIGAYNEQF
J: TRBJ2-1
V: TRBV4-1

CDR3: ASIPGHLTGELF
J: TRBJ2-2
V: TRBV6-5

CDR3: ASSLRRGDTGELF
J: TRBJ2-2
V: TRBV5-1

CDR3: ASSLLVLEGSGNTIY
J: TRBJ1-3
V: TRBV5-6

CDR3: ASSEGQGGDTQY
J: TRBJ2-3
V: TRBV6-1

CDR3: ASSQYRDQPQH
J: TRBJ1-5
V: TRBV4-1

CDR3: ASRGTGYTEAF
J: TRBJ1-1
V: TRBV7-8

CDR3: ASSISPSTDTQY
J: TRBJ2-3
V: TRBV19

CDR3: ASSPNSNQPQH
J: TRBJ1-5
V: TRBV19

CDR3: ASSPRDSGPLEQF
J: TRBJ2-1
V: TRBV18

CDR3: ASSLYGTVEGNEKLF
J: TRBJ1-4
V: TRBV27

CDR3: ASSYQSDTGELF
J: TRBJ2-2
V: TRBV7-9

CDR3: ASSSLIGGEQF
J: TRBJ2-1
V: TRBV7-2

CDR3: ASSLTGHANYEQY
J: TRBJ2-7
V: TRBV11-2

CDR3: ASTLYGEANYGYT
J: TRBJ1-2
V: TRBV27

CDR3: ASSTKDKGGVDEQF
J: TRBJ2-1
V: TRBV5-4

CDR3: ASSFSGSEAF
J: TRBJ1-1
V: TRBV28

CDR3: ASSLAQGYGQPQH
J: TRBJ1-5
V: TRBV7-2

CDR3: ASRGSGNSYEQY
J: TRBJ2-7
V: TRBV28

CDR3: ASSYRAGGLYEQY
J: TRBJ2-7
V: TRBV7-2

CDR3: ASSQGSGLGTEAF
J: TRBJ1-1
V: TRBV4-1

CDR3: ASSLARAGGSTDTQY
J: TRBJ2-3
V: TRBV5-1

CDR3: ASSPGTSGSIYNEQF
J: TRBJ2-1
V: TRBV4-1

CDR3: ASSLDTPRGEQF
J: TRBJ2-1
V: TRBV7-2